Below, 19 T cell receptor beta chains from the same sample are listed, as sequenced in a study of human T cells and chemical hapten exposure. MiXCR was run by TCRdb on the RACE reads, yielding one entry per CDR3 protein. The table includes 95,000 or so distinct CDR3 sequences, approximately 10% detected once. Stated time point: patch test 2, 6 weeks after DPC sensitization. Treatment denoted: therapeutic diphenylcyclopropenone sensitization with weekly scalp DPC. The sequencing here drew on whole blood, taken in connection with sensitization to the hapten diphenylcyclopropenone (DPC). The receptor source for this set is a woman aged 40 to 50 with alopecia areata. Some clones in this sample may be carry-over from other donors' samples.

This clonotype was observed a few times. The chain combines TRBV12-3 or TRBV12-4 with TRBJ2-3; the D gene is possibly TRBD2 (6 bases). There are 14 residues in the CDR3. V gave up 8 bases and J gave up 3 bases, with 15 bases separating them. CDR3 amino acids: CASRSSGVTDTQYF. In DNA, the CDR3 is TGTGCCAGCCGTTCTTCGGGAGTGACAGATACGCAGTATTTT.

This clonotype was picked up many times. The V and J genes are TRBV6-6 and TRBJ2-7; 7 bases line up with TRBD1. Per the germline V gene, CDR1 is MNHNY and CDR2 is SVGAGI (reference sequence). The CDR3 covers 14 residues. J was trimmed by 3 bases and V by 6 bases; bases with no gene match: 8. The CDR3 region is CASSPRTGSYEQYF. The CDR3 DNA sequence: TGTGCCAGCAGCCCGCGGACAGGCAGCTACGAGCAGTACTTC.

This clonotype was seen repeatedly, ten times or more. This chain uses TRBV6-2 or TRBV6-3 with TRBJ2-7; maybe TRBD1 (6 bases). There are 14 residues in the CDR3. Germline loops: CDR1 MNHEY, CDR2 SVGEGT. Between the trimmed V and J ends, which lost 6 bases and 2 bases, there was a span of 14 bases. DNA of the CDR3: TGTGCCAGCAGGCAACCGGGACATCCCTACGAGCAGTACTTC. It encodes CASRQPGHPYEQYF.

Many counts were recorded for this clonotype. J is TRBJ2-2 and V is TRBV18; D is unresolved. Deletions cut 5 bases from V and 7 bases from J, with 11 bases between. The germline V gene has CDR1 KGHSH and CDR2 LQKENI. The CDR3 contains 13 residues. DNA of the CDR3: TGTGCCAGCTCAAGACAAGAAGGCGGGGAGCTGTTTTTT. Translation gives CASSRQEGGELFF.

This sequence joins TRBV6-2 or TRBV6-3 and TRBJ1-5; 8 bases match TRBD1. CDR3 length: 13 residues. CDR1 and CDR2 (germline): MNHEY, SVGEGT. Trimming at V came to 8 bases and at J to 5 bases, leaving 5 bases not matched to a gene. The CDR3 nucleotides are TGTGCCAGCGGAGGACAGGGATATCAGCCCCAGCATTTT. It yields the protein CASGGQGYQPQHF.

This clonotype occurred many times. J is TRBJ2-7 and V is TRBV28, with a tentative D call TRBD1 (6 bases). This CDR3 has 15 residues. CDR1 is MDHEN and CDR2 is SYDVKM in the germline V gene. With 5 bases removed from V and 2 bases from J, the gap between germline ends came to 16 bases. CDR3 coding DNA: TGTGCCAGCAGTGGGGCGGAACAGGGAGCCTACGAGCAGTACTTC. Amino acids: CASSGAEQGAYEQYF.

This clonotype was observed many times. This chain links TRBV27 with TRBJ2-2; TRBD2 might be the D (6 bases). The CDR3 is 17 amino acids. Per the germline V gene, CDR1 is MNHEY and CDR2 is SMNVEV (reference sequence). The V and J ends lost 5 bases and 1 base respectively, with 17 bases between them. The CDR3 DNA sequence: TGTGCCAGCAGTCCCCATTACGCGGGGTTGAACACCGGGGAGCTGTTTTTT. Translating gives CASSPHYAGLNTGELFF.

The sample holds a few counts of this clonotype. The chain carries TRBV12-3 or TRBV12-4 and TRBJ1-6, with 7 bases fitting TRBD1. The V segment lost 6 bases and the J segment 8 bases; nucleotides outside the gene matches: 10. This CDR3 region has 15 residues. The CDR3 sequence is CASSRKGGVYSPLHF. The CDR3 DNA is TGTGCCAGCAGCCGCAAAGGGGGCGTATATTCACCCCTCCACTTT.

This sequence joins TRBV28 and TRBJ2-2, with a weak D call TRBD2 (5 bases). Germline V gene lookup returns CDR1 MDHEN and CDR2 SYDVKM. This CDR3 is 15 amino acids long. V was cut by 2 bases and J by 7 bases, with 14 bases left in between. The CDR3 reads CASSLGGPASGELFF. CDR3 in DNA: TGTGCCAGCAGTTTAGGAGGTCCCGCCAGCGGGGAGCTGTTTTTT.

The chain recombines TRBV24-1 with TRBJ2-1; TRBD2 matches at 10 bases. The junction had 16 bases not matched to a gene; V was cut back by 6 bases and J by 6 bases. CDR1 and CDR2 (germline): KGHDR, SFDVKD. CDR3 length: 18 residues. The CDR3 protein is CATSSGLGAGGPSNEQFF. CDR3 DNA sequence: TGTGCCACCAGTTCGGGATTGGGAGCGGGAGGGCCCTCCAATGAGCAGTTCTTC.

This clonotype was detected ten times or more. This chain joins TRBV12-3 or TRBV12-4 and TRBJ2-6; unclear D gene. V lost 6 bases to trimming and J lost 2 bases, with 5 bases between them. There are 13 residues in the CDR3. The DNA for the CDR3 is TGTGCCAGCAGCGCAGCTGGGGCCAACGTCCTGACTTTC. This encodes CASSAAGANVLTF.

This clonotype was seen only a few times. This CDR3 reads CAAAPGQGRNEQFF. The CDR3 DNA sequence: TGTGCCGCCGCCCCGGGACAGGGCCGGAATGAGCAGTTCTTC. This chain links TRBV10-3 with TRBJ2-1; 9 positions match TRBD1. In germline, CDR1 is ENHRY, CDR2 SYGVKD. The CDR3 is 14 residues long. With V trimmed by 11 bases and J by 7 bases, 12 bases remained unmatched.

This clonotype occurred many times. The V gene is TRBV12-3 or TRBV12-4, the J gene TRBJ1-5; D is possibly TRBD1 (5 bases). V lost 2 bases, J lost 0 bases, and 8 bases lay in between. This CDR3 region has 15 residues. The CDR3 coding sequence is TGTGCCAGCAGTTTACAGGGCTATAGCAATCAGCCCCAGCATTTT. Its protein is CASSLQGYSNQPQHF.

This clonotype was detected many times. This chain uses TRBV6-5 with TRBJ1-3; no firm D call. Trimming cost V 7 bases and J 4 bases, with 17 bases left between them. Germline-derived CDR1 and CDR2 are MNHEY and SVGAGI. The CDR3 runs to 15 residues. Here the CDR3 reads CASKITVTGGNTIYF. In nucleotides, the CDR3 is TGTGCCAGCAAGATCACAGTCACTGGCGGAAACACCATATATTTT.

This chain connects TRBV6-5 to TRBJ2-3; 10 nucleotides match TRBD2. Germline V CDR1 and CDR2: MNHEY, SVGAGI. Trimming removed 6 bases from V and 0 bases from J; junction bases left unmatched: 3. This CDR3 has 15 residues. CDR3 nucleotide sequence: TGTGCCAGCAGGTTAGCGGGAGGTAGCACAGATACGCAGTATTTT. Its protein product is CASRLAGGSTDTQYF.

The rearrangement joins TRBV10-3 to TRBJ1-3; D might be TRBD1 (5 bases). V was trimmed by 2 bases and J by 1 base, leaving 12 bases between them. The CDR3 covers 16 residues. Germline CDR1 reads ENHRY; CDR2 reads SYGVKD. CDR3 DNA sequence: TGTGCCATCAGTGAGGCAACGGGGCAGTCTGGAAACACCATATATTTT. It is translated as CAISEATGQSGNTIYF.

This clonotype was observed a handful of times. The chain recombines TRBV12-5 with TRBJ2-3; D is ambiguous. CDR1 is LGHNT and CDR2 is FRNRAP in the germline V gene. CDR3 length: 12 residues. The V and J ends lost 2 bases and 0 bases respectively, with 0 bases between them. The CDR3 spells CASGLSTDTQYF. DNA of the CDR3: TGTGCTAGTGGTTTGAGCACAGATACGCAGTATTTT. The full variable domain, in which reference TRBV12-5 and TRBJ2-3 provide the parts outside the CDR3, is DARVTQTPRHKVTEMGQEVTMRCQPILGHNTVFWYRQTMMQGLELLAYFRNRAPLDDSGMPKDRFSAEMPDATLATLKIQPSEPRDSAVYFCASGLSTDTQYFGPGTRLTVL.

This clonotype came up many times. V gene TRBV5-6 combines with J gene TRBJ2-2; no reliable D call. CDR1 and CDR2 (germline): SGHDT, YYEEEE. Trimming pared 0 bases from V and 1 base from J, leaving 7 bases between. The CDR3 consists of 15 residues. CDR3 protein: CASSLVAVNTGELFF. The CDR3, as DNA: TGTGCCAGCAGCTTGGTCGCGGTGAACACCGGGGAGCTGTTTTTT.

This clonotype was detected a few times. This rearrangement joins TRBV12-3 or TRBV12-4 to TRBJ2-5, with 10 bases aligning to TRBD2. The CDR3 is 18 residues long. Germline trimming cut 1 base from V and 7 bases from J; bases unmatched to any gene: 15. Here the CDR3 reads CASSLGVWASGSRATQYF. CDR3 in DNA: TGTGCCAGCAGTTTAGGGGTGTGGGCTAGCGGGAGTCGTGCGACCCAGTACTTC.